This TCR beta chain was identified during a study of molecular identifiers for immune sequencing clone quantification. This clonotype was observed a few times. What it binds is unknown. Notes on the study in general: Clones with over 20 RNA copies captured over 98% of effector molecules but under 1% of naive ones.

The CDR3 is made up of 15 amino acids. The germline V and J ends were trimmed by 3 bases and 5 bases, with 19 bases remaining between them. Germline CDR1 DFQATT, CDR2 SNEGSKA (reference sequence). TCRdb called the PCR reads again in MiXCR, with one record for every CDR3 protein. Of fewer than 100,000 distinct CDR3 sequences in the sample, roughly a fifth were seen once. The receptor was derived from a human donor in good health. Some libraries in this study had Jurkat cell RNA spiked in. The J gene is TRBJ2-5, the V gene TRBV20-1; no clear D. Sequencing was performed on naive CD8+ T cells from blood, with Jurkat cell RNA spiked in. As for subset: FACS-sorted CD8+CD4-CCR7+CD45RA+ naive T cells. The chain's CDR3 is CSASIRLASSETQYF. In DNA form, the CDR3 reads TGCAGTGCTAGTATACGGTTGGCTAGTTCGGAGACCCAGTACTTC.